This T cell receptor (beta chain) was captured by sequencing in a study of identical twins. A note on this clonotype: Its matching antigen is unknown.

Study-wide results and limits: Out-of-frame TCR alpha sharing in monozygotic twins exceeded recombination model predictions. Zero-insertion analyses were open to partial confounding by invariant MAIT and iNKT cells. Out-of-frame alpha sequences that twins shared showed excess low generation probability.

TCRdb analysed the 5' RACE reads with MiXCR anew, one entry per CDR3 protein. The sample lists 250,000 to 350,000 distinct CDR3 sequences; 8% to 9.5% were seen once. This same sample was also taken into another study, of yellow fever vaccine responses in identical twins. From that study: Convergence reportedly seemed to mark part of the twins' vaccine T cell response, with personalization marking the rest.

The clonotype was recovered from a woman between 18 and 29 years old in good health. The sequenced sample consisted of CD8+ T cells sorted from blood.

CDR3 loop: CSARALSGNTGELFF. In nucleotides, the CDR3 is TGCAGTGCTAGAGCTCTTAGCGGGAACACCGGGGAGCTGTTTTTT. This chain links TRBV20-1 with TRBJ2-2, with D possibly TRBD2 on 6 matching bases. With 1 base removed from V and 1 base from J, the gap between germline ends came to 10 bases. This CDR3 has 15 residues. Germline CDR1 and CDR2: DFQATT and SNEGSKA (reference sequence).